This T cell receptor (beta chain) comes out of a study of graft-versus-host responses after intestinal transplantation. Study information: Each transplant was multivisceral, liver-intestinal, or isolated intestinal. General study findings and limits: Patients who carried graft-donor T cell macrochimerism also had high graft-versus-host to host-versus-graft clonal ratios in their allografts. There were GvH clones found in recipient marrow, and some of them appeared first in ileum or blood.

Unmatched junction bases numbered 4, after V lost 0 bases and J lost 3 bases. From germline, CDR1 is SGDLS and CDR2 YYNGEE. The CDR3 extends over 15 amino acids. As for this clone: As yet, its antigen is unknown.

Some clones are missing from TCRdb's copy, which holds only in-frame ones; the method was immunoSEQ multiplex PCR. The sample lists tens of thousands of clones, approximately 92% occurring once. Sequenced here: PBMCs, sampled roughly 270 days after intestinal transplant. This receptor was taken from a human patient who received an intestinal transplant, so some T cells may come from the graft donor. V is TRBV9 and J is TRBJ1-1; 8 bases fit TRBD1. The CDR3 loop is CASSVAQGAYTEAFF. The DNA for the CDR3 is TGTGCCAGCAGCGTAGCTCAGGGGGCTTACACTGAAGCTTTCTTT.